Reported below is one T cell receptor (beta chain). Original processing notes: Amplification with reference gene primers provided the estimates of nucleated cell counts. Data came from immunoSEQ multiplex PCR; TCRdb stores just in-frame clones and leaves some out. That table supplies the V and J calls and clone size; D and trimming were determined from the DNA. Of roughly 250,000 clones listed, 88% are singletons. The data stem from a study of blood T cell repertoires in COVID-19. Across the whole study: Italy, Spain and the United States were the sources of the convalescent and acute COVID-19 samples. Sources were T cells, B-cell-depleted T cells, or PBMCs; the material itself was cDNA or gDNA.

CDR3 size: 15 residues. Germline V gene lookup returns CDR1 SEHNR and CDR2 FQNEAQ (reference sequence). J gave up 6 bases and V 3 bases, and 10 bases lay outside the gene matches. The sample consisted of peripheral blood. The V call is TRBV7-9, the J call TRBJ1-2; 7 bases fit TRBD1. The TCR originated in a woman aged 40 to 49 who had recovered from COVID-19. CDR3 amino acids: CASSLGDSKYHGYTF. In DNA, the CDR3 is TGTGCCAGCAGCTTGGGGGACAGCAAATACCATGGCTACACCTTC.